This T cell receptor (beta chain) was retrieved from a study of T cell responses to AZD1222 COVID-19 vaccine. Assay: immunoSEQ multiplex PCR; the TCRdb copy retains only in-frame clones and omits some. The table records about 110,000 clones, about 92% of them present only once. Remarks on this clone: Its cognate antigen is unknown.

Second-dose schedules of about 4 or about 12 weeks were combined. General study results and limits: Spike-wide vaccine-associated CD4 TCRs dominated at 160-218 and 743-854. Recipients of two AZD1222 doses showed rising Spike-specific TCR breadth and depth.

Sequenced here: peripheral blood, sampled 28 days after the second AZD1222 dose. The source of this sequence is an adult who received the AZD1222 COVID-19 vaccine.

CDR3 sequence reads: CASSQDPLAGVVSGEQFF. The DNA for the CDR3 is TGCGCCAGCAGCCAAGATCCACTAGCGGGGGTAGTTTCCGGTGAGCAGTTCTTC. V usage is TRBV4-3 and J usage is TRBJ2-1; TRBD2 matches 11 bases. The CDR3 totals 18 residues. Germline V gene lookup returns CDR1 LGHNA and CDR2 YSLEER. The V segment lost 0 bases and the J segment 9 bases; nucleotides outside the gene matches: 13.